This TCR beta chain was observed in a study of cytomegalovirus exposure and HLA in healthy donors. Overall study context: The roughly 120 validation repertoires, a later analysis reported, used the same platform as the approximately 700 first-cohort repertoires. General study findings and limits: In vitro assays verified that a few CMV-associated chains recognized CMV antigens specifically. High specificity and sensitivity for cytomegalovirus status were reported for the classifier.

Germline values: CDR1 LNHNV, CDR2 YYDKDF (reference sequence). The trim removed 1 base at V and 5 bases at J, leaving 4 bases unmatched. The CDR3 spans 15 residues. Of note for this clone: Its antigen is not identified.

Sequencing was performed with immunoSEQ multiplex PCR; in TCRdb, only in-frame clones are kept and a portion is missing. The sample has under 60,000 clones, approximately 88% seen once. The chain joins TRBV15 to TRBJ2-5; 10 bases line up with TRBD1. Input material: PBMCs. This TCR derives from a woman in her twenties or thirties in good health and CMV-seronegative. CDR3 residues: CATSRGGTGEETQYF. In DNA form, the CDR3 reads TGTGCCACCAGCAGAGGGGGGACAGGGGAGGAGACCCAGTACTTC.